Listed here is a single TCR beta chain. This CDR3 spans 17 amino acids. Trimming shortened V by 0 bases and J by 4 bases, and 17 bases separated the two germline ends. The germline V gene encodes CDR1 SGDLS and CDR2 YYNGEE. These data originate in a study of OX40 agonist ivuxolimab in advanced cancers. Measured with immunoSEQ multiplex PCR; TCRdb has only the in-frame clones, and not every one. The sample includes some 70,000 clones, 75% to 95% of them seen just once. The sequence came from an adult with an advanced solid tumor such as melanoma, head and neck, liver or kidney cancer. The sequencing used CD4+ or CD8+ T cells sorted from blood, collected in a trial of the OX40 agonist ivuxolimab. The chain carries TRBV9 and TRBJ2-1, with no clear D. CDR3 sequence (DNA): TGTGCCAGCAGCGTAGCATTGCCCCCGAATAAATACAATGAGCAGTTCTTC. Translating it yields CASSVALPPNKYNEQFF. The full variable domain, rest sourced from reference TRBV9 and TRBJ2-1, is DSGVTQTPKHLITATGQRVTLRCSPRSGDLSVYWYQQSLDQGLQFLIQYYNGEERAKGNILERFSAQQFPDLHSELNLSSLELGDSALYFCASSVALPPNKYNEQFFGPGTRLTVL.